This T cell receptor (beta chain) was obtained from a study of Ad26.COV2.S vaccination and SARS-CoV-2 variants. Study at large: The authors gave Ad26.COV2.S intramuscularly, either once or twice 56 days apart.

TCRdb's copy holds only in-frame clones and misses some; the assay was immunoSEQ multiplex PCR. This repertoire shows about 320,000 clones, more than 70% found once; its top ten account for approximately 1.9%. Whole-study findings and limits: Total responses of T cells may have been underestimated by the analyses of TCR breadth and depth. Breadth, reportedly substantial, characterized the spike-specific CD8+ and CD4+ T cell responses after vaccination. Recipients of either vaccine or placebo displayed similar breadth of non-spike TCRs.

Of note for this clone: Its target is unknown.

V was pared by 8 bases and J by 3 bases, with 14 bases between. The CDR3 sequence is 14 residues long. From germline, CDR1 is SNHLY and CDR2 FYNNEI. Sample treatment: around 19 received Ad26.COV2.S at low or high dose, single or two shots; roughly five received placebo; per-sample allocation not given. Day 63 after the first vaccine or placebo injection was the time point for sampling. This chain links TRBV2 with TRBJ1-3; D remains unclear. The sample consisted of peripheral blood, taken in a trial of Ad26.COV2.S vaccine versus placebo. The source of this sequence is a person aged 18 to 65 who received the Ad26.COV2.S COVID-19 vaccine or a placebo. CDR3 DNA sequence: TGTGCCAGCGCCCCTGGGGATTTTGGAAACACCATATATTTT. Protein: CASAPGDFGNTIYF.